A selection of T cell receptor beta chains follows, all from one sample in a study of T cell responses to AZD1222 COVID-19 vaccine. Sequencing used immunoSEQ multiplex PCR; TCRdb keeps in-frame clones, though not all of them. The data show around 160,000 clones, 75% to 95% seen once. The sample here was peripheral blood, taken on day 0 of MenACWY control vaccination. Source of these receptors: an adult in good health. The CDR3 runs from the conserved cysteine through the conserved F or W.

TRBJ2-1,TRBV6-5,CASSYGAEQFF
TRBJ2-7,TRBV20-1,CSASGSPGGGTYEQYF
TRBJ1-5,TRBV3-1/TRBV3-2,CASSQDGNQPQHF
TRBJ2-7,TRBV19,CASSPGQGPYEQYF
TRBJ1-2,TRBV27,CASSPSGGNRVYTF
TRBJ1-3,TRBV10-1,CASSETRGATGNTIYF
TRBJ1-5,TRBV12-1,CASSFFYQPQHF
TRBJ1-5,TRBV7-9,CAIRTGDTGQPQHF
TRBJ2-7,TRBV4-1,CASSHGPGLAGPYAQYF
TRBJ2-5,TRBV10-1,CASSFGGMETQYF
TRBJ2-6,TRBV25-1,CASSANHGDGANVLTF
TRBJ1-2,TRBV5-1,CASSPGQGLGYGYTF
TRBJ1-4,TRBV4-1,CASSQDVGVGEKLFF
TRBJ2-3,TRBV6-2/TRBV6-3,CASSYSLDTQYF
TRBJ2-1,TRBV7-9,CASSLENEQFF
TRBJ1-1,TRBV30,CAWSVDPGLGLGTEAFF
TRBJ1-2,TRBV6-5,CASSYWRQGAYGYTF
TRBJ1-2,TRBV19,CASSVPRSGGYTF
TRBJ2-4,TRBV6-5,CASSGTGTKNIQYF
TRBJ2-7,TRBV5-1,CASNSQTGLSYEQYF
TRBJ2-6,TRBV10-2,CASSDRSGANVLTF
TRBJ1-3,TRBV9,CASSAGQGRNTIYF
TRBJ1-6,TRBV12-3/TRBV12-4,CASSLQSNSPLHF
TRBJ2-2,TRBV5-4,CASSSQGATGELFF
TRBJ2-3,TRBV6-1,CASSELGLAGVTDTQYF
TRBJ2-7,TRBV10-3,CATKATGTDAYEQYF
TRBJ2-3,TRBV5-1,CASSLGGKVTDTQYF
TRBJ2-7,TRBV5-1,CASSLGGVSYEQYF
TRBJ1-2,TRBV2,CASIEGRYGYTF
TRBJ2-1,TRBV7-4,CASSPEPGANYNEQFF
TRBJ1-5,TRBV7-2,CASSLAATGTQPQHF
TRBJ2-1,TRBV6-5,CASRRDRGQYNEQFF
TRBJ2-7,TRBV9,CASSVGDRSYEQYF
TRBJ2-7,TRBV7-9,CASSSSGLTYEQYF
TRBJ1-2,TRBV27,CASSLSVPAYGYTF
TRBJ1-5,TRBV5-5,CASSWGTGFQGNQPQHF
TRBJ2-5,TRBV11-2,CASSLIGQETQYF
TRBJ1-6,TRBV27,CASRTGQSYYNSPLHF
TRBJ1-1,TRBV6-5,CASNNRVGTEAFF
TRBJ1-4,TRBV11-2,CASSPSHVTGLNEKLFF
TRBJ2-1,TRBV7-6,CASNPGWSSYNEQFF
TRBJ2-2,TRBV18,CASSQRGAGELFF
TRBJ1-2,TRBV30,CAWNLGYGYTF
TRBJ1-5,TRBV12-3/TRBV12-4,CASTDGGPQHF
TRBJ1-6,TRBV3-1/TRBV3-2,CASSQGFSSYNSPLHF
TRBJ2-7,TRBV24-1,CATSDSQVGYEQYF
TRBJ2-3,TRBV6-2/TRBV6-3,CASSYGVPDTQYF
TRBJ1-4,TRBV5-5,CASSLVGRRESNEKLFF
TRBJ1-4,TRBV6-1,CASSEGQASDEKLFF
TRBJ2-7,TRBV11-3,CASSLERGLPYEQYF
TRBJ2-7,TRBV28,CASRPPGQRFHEQYF